Included here is one TCR beta chain sequence, with context. What it binds is not known. In germline, CDR1 is MDHEN, CDR2 SYDVKM. The CDR3 loop spans 13 amino acids. With 3 bases removed from V and 3 bases from J, the gap between germline ends came to 5 bases. The record originates from a study of PD-1 blockade in classical Hodgkin lymphoma. Study outcomes and limitations: At C4D1, TCR diversity had climbed significantly for CD4+ cells, though not for CD8+ cells. Nivolumab starters within 1 year of ASCT were excluded. Repertoire differences lack defined causes, possibly disease activity or prior therapy.

Method: immunoSEQ multiplex PCR; TCRdb's copy keeps in-frame clones and lacks some. The sample has roughly 28,000 clones, around 88% seen once; the top ten hold roughly 6.3%. There was relapse after autologous stem cell transplantation in every patient, and there was variation in brentuximab vedotin exposure. CD8+ T cell isolation from thawed PBMCs was performed by magnetic negative selection. The genes are TRBV28 and TRBJ2-2; D unresolved. The sample consisted of CD8+ T cells from blood, taken at baseline. This TCR came from a human donor with classical Hodgkin lymphoma. The CDR3 DNA follows: TGTGCCAGCAGTTTTACAGACACCGGGGAGCTGTTTTTT. Translating it yields CASSFTDTGELFF.